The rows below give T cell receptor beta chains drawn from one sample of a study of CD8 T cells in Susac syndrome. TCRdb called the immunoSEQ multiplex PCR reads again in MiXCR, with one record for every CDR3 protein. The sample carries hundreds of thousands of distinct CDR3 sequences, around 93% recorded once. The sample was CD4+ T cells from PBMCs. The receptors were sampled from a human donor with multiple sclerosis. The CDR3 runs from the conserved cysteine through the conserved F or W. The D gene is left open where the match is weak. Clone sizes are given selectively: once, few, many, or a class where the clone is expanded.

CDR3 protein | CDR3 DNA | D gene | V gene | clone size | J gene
CASSLDGDSPLHF | TGTGCCAGCAGCTTGGATGGAGATTCACCCCTCCACTTT | . | TRBV5-4 | . | TRBJ1-6
CASTGQPGASRTEAFF | TGTGCCAGCACCGGACAGCCCGGAGCATCACGCACTGAAGCTTTCTTT | . | TRBV6-1 | . | TRBJ1-1
CASSYSARNSPLHF | TGTGCCAGCAGTTACTCGGCGAGGAATTCACCCCTCCACTTT | . | TRBV6-5 | . | TRBJ1-6
CSARGGGSYEQYF | TGCAGTGCTAGAGGCGGGGGCTCCTACGAGCAGTACTTC | TRBD2 | TRBV20-1 | . | TRBJ2-7
CATYSGAYSNQPQHF | TGTGCCACTTATTCGGGGGCTTATAGCAATCAGCCCCAGCATTTT | . | TRBV28 | . | TRBJ1-5
CASSPRGREKLFF | TGTGCCAGCAGCCCCAGGGGACGTGAAAAACTGTTTTTT | . | TRBV28 | once | TRBJ1-4
CASSQLSPGQRNGYTF | TGTGCCAGCAGTCAACTATCCCCGGGACAGCGAAATGGCTACACCTTC | TRBD1 | TRBV7-9 | . | TRBJ1-2
CASSQNPHSGAWGEQFF | TGCGCCAGCAGCCAAAACCCGCATAGCGGGGCTTGGGGTGAGCAGTTCTTC | TRBD2 | TRBV4-1 | . | TRBJ2-1
CSALPRPGAGVSAGELFF | TGCAGTGCCCTCCCCCGCCCGGGAGCGGGAGTTAGTGCCGGGGAGCTGTTTTTT | TRBD2 | TRBV20-1 | . | TRBJ2-2
CSARGVSSLETQYF | TGCAGTGCTAGAGGAGTCAGTAGCCTGGAGACCCAGTACTTC | . | TRBV20-1 | . | TRBJ2-5
CASSMTGGAGELFF | TGTGCCAGTAGTATGACAGGCGGTGCCGGGGAGCTGTTTTTT | . | TRBV19 | . | TRBJ2-2
CASSPPGARVNTEAFF | TGTGCCAGCTCACCTCCGGGGGCGCGGGTGAACACTGAAGCTTTCTTT | . | TRBV18 | . | TRBJ1-1
CASSVAWDHGELFF | TGTGCCAGCAGCGTAGCTTGGGACCACGGGGAGCTGTTTTTT | . | TRBV9 | . | TRBJ2-2
CASSDINGTPGYTF | TGTGCCAGCAGTGATATAAACGGGACACCCGGCTACACCTTC | . | TRBV2 | . | TRBJ1-2
CATGRAGPNNEKLFF | TGTGCCACCGGCCGGGCAGGACCGAATAATGAAAAACTGTTTTTT | . | TRBV15 | . | TRBJ1-4
CASSPTGVGEKLFF | TGTGCCAGCAGTCCCACAGGGGTGGGTGAAAAACTGTTTTTT | TRBD1 | TRBV12-3/TRBV12-4 | . | TRBJ1-4
CSARWTNEKLFF | TGCAGCGCCAGATGGACTAATGAAAAACTGTTTTTT | . | TRBV29-1 | . | TRBJ1-4
CASSQDTLRTTGGYTF | TGTGCCAGCAGCCAAGACACCTTAAGGACAACGGGAGGCTACACCTTC | . | TRBV3-1 | . | TRBJ1-2
CASSQYGTSGSSDTQYF | TGTGCCAGCAGCCAGTACGGGACTAGCGGGAGTTCAGATACGCAGTATTTT | TRBD2 | TRBV14 | . | TRBJ2-3
CASSLESGNYGYTF | TGCGCCAGCAGCTTGGAGAGCGGCAACTATGGCTACACCTTC | . | TRBV5-1 | few | TRBJ1-2
CASSLDPRRGANVLTF | TGTGCCAGCAGCTTGGACCCCAGGCGCGGGGCCAACGTCCTGACTTTC | . | TRBV5-4 | once | TRBJ2-6
CSASPLTGVSNQPQHF | TGCAGTGCTAGCCCATTGACAGGGGTTAGCAATCAGCCCCAGCATTTT | TRBD1 | TRBV20-1 | . | TRBJ1-5
CSASSPSTGGNQPQHF | TGCAGTGCTAGTAGCCCCTCTACAGGGGGCAATCAGCCCCAGCATTTT | TRBD1 | TRBV20-1 | . | TRBJ1-5
CASSLVVGKEAFF | TGTGCCAGCAGTTTAGTGGTGGGAAAAGAAGCTTTCTTT | . | TRBV12-3/TRBV12-4 | . | TRBJ1-1
CASTPPVGVGGNTDTQYF | TGTGCCAGCACCCCCCCGGTTGGAGTGGGGGGCAACACAGATACGCAGTATTTT | . | TRBV5-4 | . | TRBJ2-3
CASSLQRGNEQFF | TGTGCCAGCAGCTTGCAAAGGGGAAATGAGCAGTTCTTC | . | TRBV11-2 | . | TRBJ2-1
CASTSTGEAFF | TGCGCCAGCACCTCGACCGGCGAAGCTTTCTTT | . | TRBV10-2 | . | TRBJ1-1
CSARGGTGSHTEAFF | TGCAGTGCTAGAGGCGGGACAGGGTCCCACACTGAAGCTTTCTTT | TRBD1 | TRBV20-1 | . | TRBJ1-1
CAWSVLNEQFF | TGTGCCTGGAGTGTATTAAATGAGCAGTTCTTC | . | TRBV30 | few | TRBJ2-1
CASSLATPGTGELFF | TGTGCCAGCAGCTTAGCGACTCCGGGCACCGGGGAGCTGTTTTTT | . | TRBV11-1 | . | TRBJ2-2
CSARDRGSGANVLTF | TGCAGTGCGAGGGACAGGGGATCTGGGGCCAACGTCCTGACTTTC | TRBD1 | TRBV20-1 | . | TRBJ2-6
CASSQGGVAGEQFF | TGTGCCAGCAGCCAAGGAGGGGTGGCAGGCGAGCAGTTCTTC | . | TRBV3-1 | . | TRBJ2-1
CASTRLYETQYF | TGTGCCAGCACCAGGTTGTATGAGACCCAGTACTTC | . | TRBV2 | few | TRBJ2-5
CSASPFGGTQYF | TGCAGTGCTAGTCCTTTCGGGGGGACGCAGTATTTT | TRBD2 | TRBV20-1 | . | TRBJ2-3
CASSLNGGPNYNEQFF | TGTGCCAGCAGCTTAAACGGGGGCCCAAACTACAATGAGCAGTTCTTC | . | TRBV7-2 | . | TRBJ2-1
CASSVGGSAKNIQYF | TGTGCCAGCAGCGTAGGCGGATCGGCCAAAAACATTCAGTACTTC | . | TRBV9 | . | TRBJ2-4
CSAYGSTDTQYF | TGCAGTGCCTACGGGAGCACAGATACGCAGTATTTT | . | TRBV20-1 | . | TRBJ2-3
CASRLGGEGAEAFF | TGTGCCAGCAGACTGGGGGGGGAAGGGGCTGAAGCTTTCTTT | . | TRBV11-2 | . | TRBJ1-1
CASRRGVETQYF | TGTGCCAGCAGGAGGGGGGTGGAGACCCAGTACTTC | . | TRBV12-3/TRBV12-4 | . | TRBJ2-5
CASSPWGADTQYF | TGTGCCAGCAGTCCCTGGGGGGCCGATACGCAGTATTTT | . | TRBV6-5 | . | TRBJ2-3
CASKDRGLETQYF | TGTGCCAGTAAGGACAGGGGACTAGAGACCCAGTACTTC | TRBD1 | TRBV28 | . | TRBJ2-5
CASSPTATGEKLFF | TGTGCCAGCAGCCCCACAGCGACAGGTGAAAAACTGTTTTTT | . | TRBV7-3 | . | TRBJ1-4
CASSQQGADYGYTF | TGTGCCAGCAGCCAACAGGGGGCTGACTATGGCTACACCTTC | TRBD1 | TRBV7-8 | . | TRBJ1-2
CASSSRDNQPQHF | TGTGCCAGCAGCTCGAGGGACAATCAGCCCCAGCATTTT | . | TRBV7-9 | . | TRBJ1-5
CASSLLPGQGNNEQFF | TGTGCCAGCAGCTTGTTACCGGGACAGGGAAACAATGAGCAGTTCTTC | TRBD1 | TRBV11-1 | . | TRBJ2-1
CASSREGRNTGELFF | TGCGCCAGCAGCAGAGAGGGAAGAAACACCGGGGAGCTGTTTTTT | . | TRBV4-1 | . | TRBJ2-2
CAWSVLGRPETQYF | TGTGCCTGGAGTGTACTAGGACGGCCAGAGACCCAGTACTTC | . | TRBV30 | few | TRBJ2-5
CASSVAGPHTGELFF | TGTGCCAGCAGTGTAGCGGGACCCCACACCGGGGAGCTGTTTTTT | TRBD2 | TRBV2 | . | TRBJ2-2
CASSYSTGGGYTF | TGTGCCAGCAGTTATTCGACAGGCGGCGGCTACACCTTC | . | TRBV6-5 | . | TRBJ1-2
CSAGGVGGGETQYF | TGCAGCGCCGGGGGGGTAGGCGGAGGTGAGACCCAGTACTTC | TRBD2 | TRBV29-1 | once | TRBJ2-5
CASSSPGTGGLDTQYF | TGCGCCAGCAGCTCCCCCGGGACAGGGGGGTTAGATACGCAGTATTTT | TRBD1 | TRBV5-1 | . | TRBJ2-3
CASSLVLTPEQYF | TGTGCCAGCAGCTTAGTTTTAACCCCCGAGCAGTACTTC | . | TRBV11-2 | . | TRBJ2-7
CATLGVPNTEAFF | TGTGCCACCCTAGGGGTACCGAACACTGAAGCTTTCTTT | . | TRBV6-1 | once | TRBJ1-1
CSGILGQGAHEQYF | TGCAGTGGGATTCTTGGACAGGGGGCCCACGAGCAGTACTTC | TRBD1 | TRBV20-1 | . | TRBJ2-7
CASSTARGQGRNTGELFF | TGTGCCAGCAGCACCGCCCGCGGACAGGGTCGGAACACCGGGGAGCTGTTTTTT | TRBD1 | TRBV6-1 | . | TRBJ2-2
CASSLSLEGLNIQYF | TGTGCCAGCAGCTTAAGTTTGGAGGGGCTTAACATTCAGTACTTC | . | TRBV7-9 | . | TRBJ2-4
CAWRGGGGGYTF | TGTGCCTGGCGGGGAGGAGGGGGAGGCTACACCTTC | . | TRBV30 | . | TRBJ1-2
CASSSWGQNTEAFF | TGTGCCAGTAGTAGCTGGGGCCAGAACACTGAAGCTTTCTTT | . | TRBV19 | . | TRBJ1-1
CASSLTPTGSNTEAFF | TGTGCCAGCAGCTTAACCCCGACAGGGTCGAACACTGAAGCTTTCTTT | TRBD1 | TRBV7-3 | . | TRBJ1-1
CSVRQMMNTEAFF | TGCAGCGTTCGCCAGATGATGAACACTGAAGCTTTCTTT | . | TRBV29-1 | . | TRBJ1-1